The clone carrying this TCR beta chain has a count of ten or more. Its antigen is not identified. This entry comes from a study of blood T cells in healthy people across ages. Across the whole study: Template switching picked up about one barcoded beta molecule for each two T cells.

With a J-beta primer mix and a sample-barcoded 5' primer, a second PCR ran about 7 to 12 cycles. A single record per CDR3 protein comes from TCRdb applying MiXCR to the 5' RACE reads. The repertoire holds 980,000 or so distinct CDR3 sequences, with about 48% as singletons. Germline lookup yields CDR1 MDHEN and CDR2 SYDVKM. Germline trimming cut 7 bases from V and 2 bases from J; bases unmatched to any gene: 8. The CDR3 runs 15 residues. Study conclusions and caveats: The study regarded diversity estimates from one million T cells as underestimates. Older age went with lower TCR beta diversity per million T cells, in a roughly linear way.

The rearrangement links TRBV28 to TRBJ2-7; TRBD1 agrees at 10 bases. What was sequenced was blood. The clonotype comes from a man aged 30 to 39 in good health. The CDR3 protein is CASTTRGTGAYEQYF. CDR3 coding DNA: TGTGCCAGCACCACCCGAGGGACAGGGGCCTACGAGCAGTACTTC.